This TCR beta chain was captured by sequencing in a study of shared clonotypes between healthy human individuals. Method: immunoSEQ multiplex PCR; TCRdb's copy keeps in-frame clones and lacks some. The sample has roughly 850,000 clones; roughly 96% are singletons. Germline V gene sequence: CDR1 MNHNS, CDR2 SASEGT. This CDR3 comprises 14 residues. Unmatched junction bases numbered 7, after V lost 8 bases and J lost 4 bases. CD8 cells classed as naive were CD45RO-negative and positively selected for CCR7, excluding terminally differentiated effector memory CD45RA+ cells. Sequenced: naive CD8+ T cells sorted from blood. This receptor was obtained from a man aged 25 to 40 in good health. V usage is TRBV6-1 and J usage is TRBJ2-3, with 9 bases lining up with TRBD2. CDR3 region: CASLWAGGPDTQYF. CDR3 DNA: TGTGCCAGCCTTTGGGCGGGAGGGCCAGATACGCAGTATTTT.